The entry below gives a single T cell receptor (beta chain) sequence along with its context. With 1 base removed from V and 4 bases from J, the gap between germline ends came to 11 bases. The length of the CDR3 is 15 residues. CDR1 is SGHAT and CDR2 is FQNNGV in the germline V gene. In the original analysis: Counts of nucleated cells, estimated from reference gene primer amplification, were obtained. Clones were read by immunoSEQ multiplex PCR, and TCRdb kept only the in-frame ones, dropping some. V and J calls and clone size are those listed in that table; D and trimming were worked out from the DNA. The data contain approximately 210,000 clones, about 91% of them seen just once; the ten biggest clones take up around 1.4%. The sample belongs to a study of blood T cell repertoires in COVID-19. As for the study in general: Sites across the United States, Italy and Spain contributed samples from acute and convalescent COVID-19. T cells, B-cell-depleted T cells, or PBMCs provided the cDNA or gDNA that served as material.

This TCR derives from a young man with active or convalescent COVID-19. Sequencing input: peripheral blood. This rearrangement joins TRBV11-2 to TRBJ1-5, with D tentatively TRBD1 (5 bases). This CDR3 is CASSLAAGSNQPQHF. CDR3 DNA: TGTGCCAGCAGCTTAGCCGCAGGGTCAAATCAGCCCCAGCATTTT.